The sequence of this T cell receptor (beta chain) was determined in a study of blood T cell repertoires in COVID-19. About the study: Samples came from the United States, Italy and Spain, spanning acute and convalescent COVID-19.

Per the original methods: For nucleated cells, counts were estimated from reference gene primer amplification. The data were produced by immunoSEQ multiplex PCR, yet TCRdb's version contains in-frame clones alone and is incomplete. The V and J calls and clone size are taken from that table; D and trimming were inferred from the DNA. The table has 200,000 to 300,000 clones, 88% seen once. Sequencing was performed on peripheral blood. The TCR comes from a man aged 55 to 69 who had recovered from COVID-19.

CDR3: CASSLRRGSEEQFF. CDR3 nucleotides: TGTGCCAGCAGTTTAAGACGGGGGTCAGAGGAGCAGTTCTTC. V gene TRBV27 combines with J gene TRBJ2-1; maybe TRBD2 (6 bases). Per the germline V gene, CDR1 is MNHEY and CDR2 is SMNVEV (reference sequence). Between the trimmed V and J ends, which lost 2 bases and 10 bases, there was a span of 15 bases. This CDR3 has 14 residues.